The next 26 T cell receptor beta chains were all read from a single sample in a study of beta chain features in type 1 diabetes. Expressed TCRB transcripts were sequenced, since all the RNA that had been isolated was reverse transcribed. The data were produced by immunoSEQ multiplex PCR, yet TCRdb's version contains in-frame clones alone and is incomplete. This sample has fewer than 250,000 clones, with about 9.3% found just once. Sequenced input: naive CD4+ T cells from blood. Every receptor here comes from a woman aged 18-29 years in good health.

The table lists this clone with a few counts. V usage is TRBV29-1 and J usage is TRBJ1-2; 10 nucleotides line up with TRBD1. Trimming took 7 bases from V and 8 from J; bases not matched to a gene: 4. Germline values: CDR1 SQVTM, CDR2 ANQGSEA. This CDR3 is 11 amino acids long. The CDR3 here is CSARQGAGYTF. CDR3 coding DNA: TGCAGCGCAAGACAGGGGGCGGGCTACACCTTC.

The chain joins TRBV25-1 to TRBJ2-4; possibly TRBD2 for D (7 bases). Trimming took 3 bases from V and 2 from J, leaving 14 bases between them. This CDR3 comprises 16 residues. The germline V gene encodes CDR1 MGHDK and CDR2 SYGVNS. The CDR3 coding sequence is TGTGCCAGCAGTGAGGCGGGGGCCGAACCCAAAAACATTCAGTACTTC. It codes for CASSEAGAEPKNIQYF.

This chain links TRBV6-5 with TRBJ2-2; TRBD1 aligns across 7 bases. Germline loops: CDR1 MNHEY, CDR2 SVGAGI. CDR3 size: 15 residues. Losses at the gene ends were 6 bases for V and 8 bases for J; bases not matched to a gene: 12. This CDR3 reads CASSLETGLGGELFF. The CDR3 DNA follows: TGTGCCAGCAGCCTGGAGACAGGGTTAGGTGGGGAGCTGTTTTTT.

Only a few counts were recorded for this clone. The V call is TRBV5-5, the J call TRBJ1-4, with a tentative D call TRBD1 (5 bases). Per germline, CDR1 SGHKS and CDR2 YYEKEE (reference sequence). V dropped 4 bases and J dropped 8 bases, with 12 bases sitting between them. CDR3 length: 13 residues. The CDR3 region has the DNA TGTGCCAGCAGCCCCAGGGAGGGAGAAAAACTGTTTTTT. It codes for CASSPREGEKLFF.

This clone turned up a few times. The chain combines TRBV30 with TRBJ1-2; the match to TRBD1 covers 9 bases. The CDR3 has 16 amino acids. V dropped 2 bases and J dropped 7; count of bases not matched to a gene: 14. Germline V lookup: CDR1 GTSNPN, CDR2 SVGIG (reference sequence). The CDR3 is CAWSILGQGLFGGYTF. The CDR3 DNA follows: TGTGCCTGGAGTATACTAGGACAGGGGTTATTCGGTGGCTACACCTTC.

In this sample, this clone turned up a few times. The chain couples TRBV5-4 to TRBJ2-3; D not resolved. The germline CDR1 and CDR2 sequences are SGHNT and YYREEE (reference sequence). The CDR3 contains 14 residues. Between the trimmed V and J ends, which lost 2 bases and 1 base, there was a span of 8 bases. DNA for the CDR3: TGTGCCAGCAGCTTCCCCGTTGGCACAGATACGCAGTATTTT. Translated, it gives CASSFPVGTDTQYF.

This chain links TRBV4-2 with TRBJ2-7, with D hard to call. The CDR3 has 13 amino acids. CDR1 LGHNA and CDR2 YNFKEQ come from the germline V gene. Trimming cost V 4 bases and J 3 bases, with 10 bases left between them. CDR3 protein: CASSRQGDYEQYF. The CDR3 DNA reads as TGTGCCAGCAGCCGGCAAGGAGACTACGAGCAGTACTTC.

The gene calls are TRBV6-1 and TRBJ2-7; D may be TRBD2 (6 bases). Germline V gene data show CDR1 as MNHNS and CDR2 as SASEGT. V was cut by 6 bases and J by 0 bases, with 12 bases left in between. The CDR3 spans 14 residues. The CDR3 spells CASRRDFDSYEQYF. DNA of the CDR3: TGTGCCAGCAGACGGGACTTCGACTCCTACGAGCAGTACTTC.

The rearrangement links TRBV30 to TRBJ1-1, with a possible D match to TRBD1 (5 bases). The CDR3 sequence is 14 residues long. Deletions cut 4 bases from V and 2 bases from J, with 14 bases between. Germline V gene data show CDR1 as GTSNPN and CDR2 as SVGIG (reference sequence). The DNA of the CDR3 is TGTGCCTGGAAGTCGGCAGGGTTCAACACTGAAGCTTTCTTT. Encoded protein: CAWKSAGFNTEAFF.

This clone came up a few times. The chain links TRBV7-2 to TRBJ2-1, with 13 bases identical to TRBD2. This CDR3 comprises 17 residues. V shed 6 bases and J 5 bases; nucleotides not matched to a gene: 10. Per germline, CDR1 SGHTA and CDR2 FQGNSA. The CDR3 bases are TGTGCCAGCAGTTTCAGACTAGCGGGGGGCCGTAACAATGAGCAGTTCTTC. Protein sequence: CASSFRLAGGRNNEQFF.

This clone showed up just a few times. The V gene is TRBV7-3, the J gene TRBJ2-6, with D unresolved. V was shortened by 5 bases and J by 4 bases, with 12 bases between the two germline ends. Per germline, CDR1 SGHTA and CDR2 FQGTGA. CDR3 length equals 15 residues. The CDR3 region has the DNA TGTGCCAGCAGCCTCAATGCAGCGGGGGCCAACGTCCTGACTTTC. Translation gives CASSLNAAGANVLTF.

This clone was seen a handful of times. This rearrangement joins TRBV29-1 to TRBJ2-5, with TRBD1 as a possible D gene (6 bases). The J call is in doubt because the DNA end fits TRBJ2-7 better. CDR3 size: 17 residues. Germline CDR1 reads SQVTM; CDR2 reads ANQGSEA. The CDR3 DNA reads as TGCAGCGTCCAACCGGAAGGGGGTCCCCCGTTAGCCTACGAGCAGTACTTC. Translation: CSVQPEGGPPLAYEQYF.

This clone was seen more than once but under ten times. This rearrangement joins TRBV5-4 to TRBJ2-7, with a weak D call TRBD1 (5 bases). Trimming took 1 base from V and 6 from J, leaving 14 bases between them. CDR1 and CDR2 from the germline V gene are SGHNT and YYREEE (reference sequence). The CDR3 runs 14 residues. CDR3 residues: CASSLKAGYGEQYF. The CDR3 DNA reads TGTGCCAGCAGCTTGAAGGCAGGGTATGGCGAGCAGTACTTC. The full variable domain, with the rest looked up from reference TRBV5-4 and TRBJ2-7, is ETGVTQSPTHLIKTRGQQVTLRCSSQSGHNTVSWYQQALGQGPQFIFQYYREEENGRGNFPPRFSGLQFPNYSSELNVNALELDDSALYLCASSLKAGYGEQYFGPGTRLTVT.

This clone has a handful of counts. V usage is TRBV5-1 and J usage is TRBJ2-5; 9 nucleotides match TRBD2. Germline trimming cut 2 bases from V and 3 bases from J; bases unmatched to any gene: 2. Per germline, CDR1 SGHRS and CDR2 YFSETQ. This CDR3 spans 14 amino acids. The CDR3: CASSFAGGEETQYF. DNA for the CDR3: TGCGCCAGCAGCTTCGCGGGGGGGGAAGAGACCCAGTACTTC. Full variable domain (rest looked up from reference TRBV5-1 and TRBJ2-5): KAGVTQTPRYLIKTRGQQVTLSCSPISGHRSVSWYQQTPGQGLQFLFEYFSETQRNKGNFPGRFSGRQFSNSRSEMNVSTLELGDSALYLCASSFAGGEETQYFGPGTRLLVL.

In its sample, this clone was seen a few times. The chain combines TRBV18 with TRBJ2-5; 8 bases map to TRBD2. CDR1 and CDR2 from the germline V gene are KGHSH and LQKENI. The junction had 14 bases not matched to a gene; V was cut back by 5 bases and J by 3 bases. The CDR3 sequence is 17 residues long. CDR3 sequence: CASSSFPRGAREETQYF. In nucleotides, the CDR3 is TGTGCCAGCTCATCCTTTCCGCGGGGGGCCAGAGAAGAGACCCAGTACTTC.

The sample holds one count of this clone. V and J are TRBV5-1 and TRBJ2-7; TRBD2 agrees at 9 bases. Germline loops: CDR1 SGHRS, CDR2 YFSETQ. CDR3 length equals 14 residues. The junction had 5 bases not matched to a gene; V was cut back by 4 bases and J by 3 bases. Here the CDR3 DNA reads TGCGCCAGCAGCGCGGGACTAGCAAACTACGAGCAGTACTTC. Translated, it gives CASSAGLANYEQYF.

CDR3 sequence reads: CASSLWTVQETQYF. Written as DNA, the CDR3 is TGTGCCAGCAGCCTCTGGACAGTACAAGAGACCCAGTACTTC. The V call is TRBV5-6, the J call TRBJ2-5, with D tentatively TRBD1 (6 bases). The CDR3 runs to 14 residues. The germline CDR1 and CDR2 sequences are SGHDT and YYEEEE. Trimming stripped 4 bases from V and 2 bases from J, with 12 bases between.

The V gene is TRBV7-8, the J gene TRBJ1-5; D may be TRBD1 (6 bases). The CDR3 is 13 amino acids. Looked up from germline, CDR1 is SGHVS and CDR2 is FQNEAQ. V lost 6 bases and J 7 bases, leaving 13 bases between the germline ends. The chain's CDR3 is CASSPNREQPQHF. CDR3 nucleotides: TGTGCCAGCAGTCCGAACAGGGAACAGCCCCAGCATTTT.

This clone was seen a few times. The V call is TRBV4-2, the J call TRBJ2-3, with 11 bases identical to TRBD2. The CDR3 totals 21 residues. CDR1 is LGHNA, CDR2 YNFKEQ, per germline. Losses at the gene ends were 0 bases for V and 2 bases for J; bases not matched to a gene: 16. This chain's CDR3 is CASSQELLLAGGRGYTDTQYF. CDR3 sequence (DNA): TGTGCCAGCAGCCAAGAACTCCTTCTAGCGGGGGGAAGGGGATACACAGATACGCAGTATTTT.

The chain links TRBV7-8 to TRBJ2-3; 7 bases fit TRBD1. The germline CDR1 and CDR2 sequences are SGHVS and FQNEAQ. The CDR3 is 15 residues long. Trimming removed 2 bases from V and 5 bases from J; junction bases left unmatched: 7. The CDR3 is CASSLRRGPGDTQYF. CDR3 DNA sequence: TGTGCCAGCAGCTTACGTAGGGGGCCGGGAGATACGCAGTATTTT.

This clone was counted between two and nine times. The CDR3 sequence is CASRTGHSYTF. The CDR3 DNA reads TGTGCCAGCAGGACGGGACATAGTTACACCTTC. The chain has TRBV2 and TRBJ1-2, with D possibly matching TRBD1 (6 bases). Trimming stripped 6 bases from V and 11 bases from J, with 13 bases between. Germline assignment: CDR1 SNHLY and CDR2 FYNNEI. This CDR3 region has 11 residues.

This clone appeared a few times. The chain employs TRBV19 and TRBJ1-5, with TRBD1 as a possible D gene (6 bases). Deletions cut 3 bases from V and 6 bases from J, with 18 bases between. Germline CDR1 reads LNHDA; CDR2 reads SQIVND (reference sequence). This CDR3 spans 16 amino acids. CDR3 protein: CASSMGTGREFQPQHF. As DNA, the CDR3 is TGTGCCAGTAGTATGGGAACAGGGAGGGAATTTCAGCCCCAGCATTTT.

The chain combines TRBV5-1 with TRBJ1-1; D gene ambiguous. Trimming took off 4 bases at V and 1 base at J, with 11 bases between the two ends. CDR3 length equals 14 residues. CDR1 and CDR2 (germline): SGHRS, YFSETQ. DNA for the CDR3: TGCGCCAGCAGCCTGGGCGGAAAGAACACTGAAGCTTTCTTT. Translating gives CASSLGGKNTEAFF.

This clone turned up a few times. J is TRBJ2-3 and V is TRBV30; D perhaps matches TRBD1 (6 bases). Germline V gene data show CDR1 as GTSNPN and CDR2 as SVGIG (reference sequence). The CDR3 consists of 15 residues. Trimming cost V 3 bases and J 2 bases, with 15 bases left between them. CDR3 in amino acids: CAWRPGTLPTDTQYF. In DNA, the CDR3 is TGTGCCTGGAGACCCGGGACACTCCCCACAGATACGCAGTATTTT. Together with reference TRBV30 and TRBJ2-3, the CDR3 gives the full variable domain: SQTIHQWPATLVQPVGSPLSLECTVEGTSNPNLYWYRQAAGRGLQLLFYSVGIGQISSEVPQNLSASRPQDRQFILSSKKLLLSDSGFYLCAWRPGTLPTDTQYFGPGTRLTVL.

The chain combines TRBV19 with TRBJ1-1; D remains ambiguous. Germline V gene sequence: CDR1 LNHDA, CDR2 SQIVND (reference sequence). Trimming left V 5 bases short and J 8 bases short, with 15 bases between. This CDR3 spans 13 amino acids. The CDR3 here is CASSALAGREAFF. In DNA form, the CDR3 reads TGTGCCAGTAGTGCTTTGGCGGGGAGGGAAGCTTTCTTT. The variable domain in full, with the rest retrieved from reference TRBV19 and TRBJ1-1, is DGGITQSPKYLFRKEGQNVTLSCEQNLNHDAMYWYRQDPGQGLRLIYYSQIVNDFQKGDIAEGYSVSREKKESFPLTVTSAQKNPTAFYLCASSALAGREAFFGQGTRLTVV.

This clone was counted a few times. The chain has TRBV19 and TRBJ2-2; 10 bases map to TRBD2. The V and J ends lost 5 bases and 5 bases, in that order; junction bases with no gene match: 8. The CDR3 extends over 16 amino acids. Germline CDR1 is LNHDA and CDR2 is SQIVND (reference sequence). The CDR3 bases are TGTGCCAGTAGTTCCCGAGCGGGGGGGTTTACCGGGGAGCTGTTTTTT. It yields the protein CASSSRAGGFTGELFF.